One and the same sample provided the 11 T cell receptor beta chains below, sequenced in a study of T cell clonality in common variable immunodeficiency. Study findings and constraints: Reportedly, TCR beta sequences from common variable immunodeficiency showed fewer deletions and N-nucleotide insertions.

Repertoires were generated with immunoSEQ multiplex PCR, while TCRdb's copy carries only in-frame clones and drops some. The record shows some 30,000 clones for this sample, with no singletons present. No antigen is known for these receptors. The sample comprised peripheral blood mononuclear cells. These receptor sequences come from a human donor with common variable immunodeficiency.

Only a few counts were recorded for this clone. The sequence runs out 3 residues before the end of the CDR3; the remainder is reconstructed from the germline J gene. The chain links TRBV19 to TRBJ2-1; D may be TRBD1 (5 bases). Trimming removed 4 bases from V and 4 bases from J, with 8 bases in between. The CDR3 consists of 13 residues. Germline assignment: CDR1 LNHDA and CDR2 SQIVND (reference sequence). The CDR3 spells CASSSDSYNEQFF. CDR3 bases read: TGTGCCAGTAGTAGCGACAGTTACAATGAG.

This clone has more than one count but fewer than ten. The sequenced fragment ends 3 residues before the CDR3 boundary, so the rest is inferred from the germline J gene. The J gene is TRBJ2-5, the V gene TRBV7-9; 8 nucleotides agree with TRBD1. CDR1 is SEHNR, CDR2 FQNEAQ, per germline (reference sequence). The CDR3 covers 15 residues. V lost 0 bases to trimming and J lost 5 bases; unmatched junction nucleotides: 5. Incomplete CDR3 DNA: TGTGCCAGCAGCTTAGCCGGACAGGGTGGGGAGACC. Its protein product is CASSLAGQGGET. In full, the CDR3 reads CASSLAGQGGETQYF. The variable domain in full, completed from reference TRBV7-9 and TRBJ2-5, reads DTGVSQNPRHKITKRGQNVTFRCDPISEHNRLYWYRQTLGQGPEFLTYFQNEAQLEKSRLLSDRFSAERPKGSFSTLEIQRTEQGDSAMYLCASSLAGQGGETQYFGPGTRLLVL.

This clone has a handful of counts. Coverage ceases 3 residues before the CDR3 finishes, and the germline J gene fills in the end. The chain joins TRBV6-1 to TRBJ1-2; D remains ambiguous. The CDR3 spans 15 residues. Germline V gene sequence: CDR1 MNHNS, CDR2 SASEGT. The DNA read from the CDR3 is TGTGCCAGCAGTGAAGGAGGAGAAGGCCTCGGGGGC. It encodes CASSEGGEGLGG. The entire CDR3 reads CASSEGGEGLGGYTF.

On this clone itself: With the read ending 3 residues before the CDR3 end, the germline J gene is used to fill in that end. V is TRBV7-9 and J is TRBJ1-1, with D unclear. The germline V gene encodes CDR1 SEHNR and CDR2 FQNEAQ (reference sequence). Trimming removed 4 bases at V and 1 base at J, with 7 bases between. The CDR3 is 13 amino acids. CDR3: CASSSSGNTEAFF. CDR3 DNA, as far as it was read: TGTGCCAGCAGCTCATCGGGGAACACTGAA.

This clone was counted at least ten times. The CDR3 end is not reached by the read, which stops 3 residues before it; the germline J gene fills it in. The V call is TRBV18, the J call TRBJ1-1, with unresolved D. This CDR3 has 15 amino acids. The V end lost 3 bases, the J end lost 0 bases, and 11 bases lay between the germline ends. Per germline, CDR1 KGHSH and CDR2 LQKENI. This CDR3 reads CASSPMRIMNTEAFF. Partial CDR3 DNA: TGTGCCAGCTCACCCATGCGGATAATGAACACTGAA.

This clone has ten or more counts. The read terminates 3 residues ahead of where the CDR3 ends, so the germline J gene completes it. V usage is TRBV4-1 and J usage is TRBJ2-1, with TRBD1 identical over 9 bases. The CDR3 totals 17 residues. The V segment lost 0 bases and the J segment 6 bases; nucleotides outside the gene matches: 9. Germline values: CDR1 MGHRA, CDR2 YSYEKL. The sequenced part of the CDR3 DNA is TGCGCCAGCAGCCAAGATGAGGACAGGGGCTTGGGCAATGAG. This sequence encodes CASSQDEDRGLGNE. The whole CDR3 reads CASSQDEDRGLGNEQFF.

There are a few counts of this clone. The observed sequence ends 3 residues before the CDR3 terminus, with the missing tail filled in from the germline J gene. The chain has TRBV2 and TRBJ1-4, with D perhaps TRBD1 (6 bases). Germline V gives CDR1 SNHLY, CDR2 FYNNEI. CDR3 size: 15 residues. V lost 6 bases and J lost 6, with 17 bases in between. The covered CDR3 bases are TGTGCCAGCAGCATCCTACAGGGTTCGCATGAAAAA. Protein product: CASSILQGSHEK. The CDR3 reads in full as CASSILQGSHEKLFF.

In its sample, this clone was seen a few times. Coverage ceases 3 residues before the CDR3 finishes, and the germline J gene fills in the end. V gene TRBV20-1 combines with J gene TRBJ2-7; TRBD1 matches at 7 bases. Germline V gives CDR1 DFQATT, CDR2 SNEGSKA (reference sequence). CDR3 length equals 14 residues. J was trimmed by 2 bases and V by 0 bases; bases with no gene match: 4. The CDR3 loop reads CSARDGDRAYEQYF. The sequenced CDR3 bases are TGCAGTGCTAGAGACGGGGACAGAGCCTACGAG.

This clone turned up a few times. The CDR3 end falls 3 residues outside the read, so it is completed with the germline J gene. This rearrangement joins TRBV30 to TRBJ1-4, with 8 bases aligning to TRBD1. This CDR3 comprises 12 residues. V gave up 8 bases and J gave up 6 bases; unmatched junction bases: 5. Per the germline V gene, CDR1 is GTSNPN and CDR2 is SVGIG (reference sequence). The CDR3: CAGTGGDEKLFF. CDR3 DNA, as far as it was read: TGTGCCGGAACAGGGGGGGATGAAAAA.

Comment on this clone: The DNA ends 3 residues before the CDR3 does, and the rest of the CDR3 is filled in from the germline J gene. The chain recombines TRBV19 with TRBJ2-2; D is perhaps TRBD2 (5 bases). V was trimmed by 7 bases and J by 7 bases, leaving 25 bases between them. CDR3 length equals 17 residues. Germline V gives CDR1 LNHDA, CDR2 SQIVND (reference sequence). The sequenced CDR3 bases are TGTGCCAGTAACCCCCTTGGGCCAGTCGGGGTCCACGGGGAG. Protein product: CASNPLGPVGVHGE. The CDR3 as a whole reads CASNPLGPVGVHGELFF.

Notes on this clone: The read terminates 3 residues before the CDR3 end, so the remaining end is supplied by the germline J gene. The chain joins TRBV30 to TRBJ2-1, with D uncertain. The germline V and J ends were trimmed by 4 bases and 5 bases, with 9 bases remaining between them. The CDR3 totals 12 residues. Germline CDR1 and CDR2: GTSNPN and SVGIG (reference sequence). The CDR3 DNA, read in part, is TGTGCCTGGACTCCCACACACAATGAG. As protein: CAWTPTHNE. The full CDR3 reads CAWTPTHNEQFF.